This paragraph reports one TCR beta chain. The antigen remains undetermined. The primer mix had 60 Vbeta and 13 Jbeta primers. Methods used by the authors: In a later analysis, around 12 million of 60 million to 80 million unique beta chains occurred in at least two donors. TCRdb keeps only in-frame clones here, not all; method: immunoSEQ multiplex PCR. V and J calls and clone size follow that table, whereas D and trimming were derived from the DNA. The table lists approximately 190,000 clones, approximately 88% of them singletons. The source of the sample is a study of cytomegalovirus exposure and HLA in healthy donors. Whole-study findings and limits: Three chains linked to CMV were shown in vitro to be specific for CMV antigens. There were some public TCRs occurring in many donors, but most TCR sequences were rare. Listed as cytomegalovirus-associated were 150 to 200 TCR beta chains.

The CDR3 extends over 14 amino acids. Losses at the gene ends were 4 bases for V and 4 bases for J; bases not matched to a gene: 5. Germline V gives CDR1 MNHNS, CDR2 SASEGT. The V and J genes are TRBV6-1 and TRBJ2-3; TRBD1 aligns across 7 bases. The receptor's source is a woman in her forties or fifties in good health and CMV-seropositive. The sequencing input was PBMCs. The CDR3 here is CASSGTGRADTQYF. The CDR3 nucleotides are TGTGCCAGCAGTGGGACAGGTCGGGCAGATACGCAGTATTTT.